The 9 T cell receptor beta chains below come from one sample, sequenced in a study of cytomegalovirus exposure and HLA in healthy donors. Sequencing used immunoSEQ multiplex PCR; TCRdb keeps in-frame clones, though not all of them. The table lists more than 300,000 clones, more than 80% of them singletons. Material for sequencing was PBMCs. The receptors were sampled from a woman aged 18-29 years in good health and CMV-seronegative.

The V call is TRBV11-2, the J call TRBJ2-1; tentatively, D is TRBD1 (6 bases). Germline assignment: CDR1 SGHAT and CDR2 FQNNGV. V shed 5 bases and J shed 5 bases, with 10 bases lying between them. The CDR3 has 13 amino acids. CDR3 protein: CASSPGTHNEQFF. DNA for the CDR3: TGTGCCAGCAGCCCCGGGACACACAATGAGCAGTTCTTC.

The rearrangement links TRBV29-1 to TRBJ1-2; D might be TRBD1 (6 bases). CDR3 length: 13 residues. CDR1 is SQVTM, CDR2 ANQGSEA, per germline. Deletions cut 4 bases from V and 5 bases from J, with 14 bases between. CDR3 in DNA: TGCAGCGTTGTCAGGGGAGGGCAATATGGCTACACCTTC. This sequence encodes CSVVRGGQYGYTF.

The CDR3 DNA is TGTGCCACCCAGGGGCCCAAAAGGGAAAAACTGTTTTTT. As protein: CATQGPKREKLFF. This chain connects TRBV28 to TRBJ1-4, with D possibly TRBD1 on 6 matching bases. Germline CDR1 reads MDHEN; CDR2 reads SYDVKM. The germline V and J ends were trimmed by 10 bases and 8 bases, with 17 bases remaining between them. The CDR3 is 13 residues long.

The rearrangement uses TRBV30 and TRBJ1-1; TRBD1 matches at 12 bases. V shed 3 bases and J 4 bases; nucleotides not matched to a gene: 9. Germline V gives CDR1 GTSNPN, CDR2 SVGIG (reference sequence). The CDR3 is 16 residues long. The CDR3 protein is CAWRAGTGGAGTEAFF. CDR3 DNA sequence: TGTGCCTGGAGAGCCGGGACAGGGGGCGCAGGCACTGAAGCTTTCTTT.

This rearrangement joins TRBV2 to TRBJ2-3, with D possibly TRBD2 on 5 matching bases. V was pared by 3 bases and J by 1 base, with 5 bases between. There are 13 residues in the CDR3. CDR1 SNHLY and CDR2 FYNNEI come from the germline V gene. CDR3 sequence reads: CASSDGGTDTQYF. The CDR3 DNA follows: TGTGCCAGCAGTGACGGGGGCACAGATACGCAGTATTTT.

The chain uses TRBV5-6 and TRBJ2-5; D is perhaps TRBD2 (5 bases). Trimming shortened V by 2 bases and J by 5 bases, and 16 bases separated the two germline ends. Germline values: CDR1 SGHDT, CDR2 YYEEEE. The CDR3 spans 15 residues. Here the CDR3 DNA reads TGTGCCAGCAGCTTTAGGAGAGGGTTGGAGGAGACCCAGTACTTC. This encodes CASSFRRGLEETQYF.

This chain joins TRBV4-1 and TRBJ2-3, with 10 bases that match TRBD2. Germline CDR1 and CDR2: MGHRA and YSYEKL. The CDR3 spans 17 residues. With V trimmed by 1 base and J by 6 bases, 10 bases remained unmatched. CDR3 loop: CASSQGVSGGEMDTQYF. Here the CDR3 DNA reads TGCGCCAGCAGCCAAGGGGTCAGCGGGGGGGAGATGGATACGCAGTATTTT.

V usage is TRBV5-6 and J usage is TRBJ1-3, with D hard to call. Germline assignment: CDR1 SGHDT and CDR2 YYEEEE. The CDR3 totals 14 residues. V was shortened by 1 base and J by 1 base, with 6 bases between the two germline ends. CDR3 region: CASSLRGSGNTIYF. The CDR3 region has the DNA TGTGCCAGCAGCTTGCGGGGATCTGGAAACACCATATATTTT.

The CDR3 is CSVEGPYRGPEAFF. The CDR3 DNA follows: TGCAGCGTTGAAGGACCCTACAGGGGGCCTGAAGCTTTCTTT. The gene calls are TRBV29-1 and TRBJ1-1; TRBD1 aligns across 9 bases. After removal of 1 base from V and 6 bases from J, the junction contained 6 bases not matched to a gene. From germline, CDR1 is SQVTM and CDR2 ANQGSEA. CDR3 size: 14 residues. Variable domain in full (rest from reference TRBV29-1 and TRBJ1-1): SAVISQKPSRDICQRGTSLTIQCQVDSQVTMMFWYRQQPGQSLTLIATANQGSEATYESGFVIDKFPISRPNLTFSTLTVSNMSPEDSSIYLCSVEGPYRGPEAFFGQGTRLTVV.